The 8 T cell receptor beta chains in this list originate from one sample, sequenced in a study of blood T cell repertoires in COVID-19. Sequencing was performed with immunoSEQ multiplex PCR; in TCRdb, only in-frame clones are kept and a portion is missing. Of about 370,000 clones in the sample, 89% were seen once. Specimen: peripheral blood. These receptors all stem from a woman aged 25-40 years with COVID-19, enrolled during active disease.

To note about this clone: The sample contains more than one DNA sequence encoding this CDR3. The CDR3 DNA sequence: TGCGCCAGCAGCTTGGGACTAGCGGGAGGCTACAATGAGCAGTTCTTC. This encodes CASSLGLAGGYNEQFF. V is TRBV5-1 and J is TRBJ2-1, with 13 bases matching TRBD2. Germline V gene sequence: CDR1 SGHRS, CDR2 YFSETQ. With V trimmed by 0 bases and J by 3 bases, 0 bases remained unmatched. The length of the CDR3 is 16 residues.

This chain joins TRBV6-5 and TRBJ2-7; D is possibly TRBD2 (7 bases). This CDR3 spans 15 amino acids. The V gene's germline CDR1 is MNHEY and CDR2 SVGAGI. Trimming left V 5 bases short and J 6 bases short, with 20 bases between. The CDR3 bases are TGTGCCAGCAGTAACCTTCGGGGGGCATCGTCCGAGCAGTACGTC. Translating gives CASSNLRGASSEQYV.

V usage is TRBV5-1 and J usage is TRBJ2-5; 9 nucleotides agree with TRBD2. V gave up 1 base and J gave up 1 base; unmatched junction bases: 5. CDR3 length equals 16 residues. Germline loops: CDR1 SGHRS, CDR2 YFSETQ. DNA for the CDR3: TGCGCCAGCAGCTTGCTGGGACTAGCTGCCCAAGAGACCCAGTACTTC. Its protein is CASSLLGLAAQETQYF.

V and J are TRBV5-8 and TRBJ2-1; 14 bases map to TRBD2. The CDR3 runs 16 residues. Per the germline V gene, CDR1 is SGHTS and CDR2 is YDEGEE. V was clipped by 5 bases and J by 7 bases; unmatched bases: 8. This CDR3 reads CASSLPGLAGDNEQFF. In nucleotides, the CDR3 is TGTGCCAGCAGTTTACCGGGACTAGCGGGAGATAATGAGCAGTTCTTC.

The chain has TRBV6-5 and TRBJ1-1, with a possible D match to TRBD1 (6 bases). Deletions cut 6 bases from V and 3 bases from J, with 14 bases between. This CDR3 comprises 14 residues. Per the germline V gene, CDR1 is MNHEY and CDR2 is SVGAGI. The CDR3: CASRARGRDTEAFF. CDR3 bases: TGTGCCAGCAGGGCCAGGGGAAGGGACACTGAAGCTTTCTTT.

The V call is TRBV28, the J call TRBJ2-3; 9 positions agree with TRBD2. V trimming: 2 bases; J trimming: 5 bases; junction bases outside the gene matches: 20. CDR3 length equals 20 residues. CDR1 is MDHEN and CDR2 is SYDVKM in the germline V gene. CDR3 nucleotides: TGTGCCAGCAGTTTACCCGGACCGGTAACCGGGACTAGCAGGAAAGATACGCAGTATTTT. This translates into CASSLPGPVTGTSRKDTQYF. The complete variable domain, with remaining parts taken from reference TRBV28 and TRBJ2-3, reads DVKVTQSSRYLVKRTGEKVFLECVQDMDHENMFWYRQDPGLGLRLIYFSYDVKMKEKGDIPEGYSVSREKKERFSLILESASTNQTSMYLCASSLPGPVTGTSRKDTQYFGPGTRLTVL.

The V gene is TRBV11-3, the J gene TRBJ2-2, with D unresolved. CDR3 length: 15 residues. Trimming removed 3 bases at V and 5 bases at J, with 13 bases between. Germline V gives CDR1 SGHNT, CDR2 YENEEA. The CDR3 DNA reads TGTGCCAGCAGCTTCGGTCTAGTGGATACCGGGGAGCTGTTTTTT. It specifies CASSFGLVDTGELFF.

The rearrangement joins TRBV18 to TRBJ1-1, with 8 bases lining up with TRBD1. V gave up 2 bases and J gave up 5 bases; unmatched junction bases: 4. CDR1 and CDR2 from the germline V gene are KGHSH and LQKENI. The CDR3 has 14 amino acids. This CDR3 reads CASSPVTGGTEAFF. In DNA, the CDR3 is TGTGCCAGCTCACCAGTCACAGGGGGTACTGAAGCTTTCTTT.